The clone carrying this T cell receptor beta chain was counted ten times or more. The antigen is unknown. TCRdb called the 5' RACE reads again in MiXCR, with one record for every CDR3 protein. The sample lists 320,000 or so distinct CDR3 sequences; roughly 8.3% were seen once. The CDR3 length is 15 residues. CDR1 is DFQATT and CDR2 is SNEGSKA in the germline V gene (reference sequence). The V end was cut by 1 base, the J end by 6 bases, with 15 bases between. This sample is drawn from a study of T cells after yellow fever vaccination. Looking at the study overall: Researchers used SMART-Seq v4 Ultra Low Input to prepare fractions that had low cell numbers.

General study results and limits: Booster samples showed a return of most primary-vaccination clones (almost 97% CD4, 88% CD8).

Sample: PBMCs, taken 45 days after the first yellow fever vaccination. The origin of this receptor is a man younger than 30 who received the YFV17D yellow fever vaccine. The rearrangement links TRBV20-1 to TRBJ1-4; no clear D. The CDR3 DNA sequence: TGCAGTGCTAGAGCCTCCGGGCCCCTTGATGAAAAACTGTTTTTT. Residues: CSARASGPLDEKLFF.